This T cell receptor beta chain stems from a study of cytomegalovirus exposure and HLA in healthy donors. Germline V lookup: CDR1 MDHEN, CDR2 SYDVKM. Between the trimmed V and J ends, which lost 2 bases and 3 bases, there was a span of 8 bases. The CDR3 is made up of 13 amino acids. This clone has a single count. The antigen remains undetermined. Study results and caveats: A later analysis found TCR association rates differed by HLA locus, highest for DRB1 and lowest for HLA-C.

PCR was performed using 60 Vbeta and 13 Jbeta primers. Sequencing used immunoSEQ multiplex PCR; TCRdb keeps in-frame clones, though not all of them. The sample holds under 200,000 clones, roughly 84% seen once. Sequences were obtained from PBMCs. This TCR was recovered from a man between 18 and 35 years old in good health and CMV-seronegative. The J gene is TRBJ2-7, the V gene TRBV28; possible D gene TRBD2, 6 bases. The CDR3 DNA sequence: TGTGCCAGCAGTTTAGTGACTAGCTACGAGCAGTACTTC. Encoded protein: CASSLVTSYEQYF.